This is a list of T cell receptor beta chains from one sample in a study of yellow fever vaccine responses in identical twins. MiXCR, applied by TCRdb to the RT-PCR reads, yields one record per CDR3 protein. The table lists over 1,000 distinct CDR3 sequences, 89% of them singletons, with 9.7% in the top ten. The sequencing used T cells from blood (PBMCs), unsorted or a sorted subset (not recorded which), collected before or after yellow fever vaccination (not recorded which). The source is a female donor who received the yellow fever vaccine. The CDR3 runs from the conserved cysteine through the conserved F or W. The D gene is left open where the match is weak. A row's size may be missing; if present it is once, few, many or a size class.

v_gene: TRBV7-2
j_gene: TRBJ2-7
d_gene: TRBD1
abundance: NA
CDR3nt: TGTGCCAGCAGCCCCGGGACAGGGGGCTACGAGCAGTACTTC
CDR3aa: CASSPGTGGYEQYF

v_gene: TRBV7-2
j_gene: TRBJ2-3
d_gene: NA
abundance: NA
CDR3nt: TGTGCCAGCAGCTTTATAGTTGATACGCAGTATTTT
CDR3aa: CASSFIVDTQYF

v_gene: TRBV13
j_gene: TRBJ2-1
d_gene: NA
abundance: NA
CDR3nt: TGTGCCAGCGCCCCTGCGGACCGAACCCCGTTCTTC
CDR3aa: CASAPADRTPFF

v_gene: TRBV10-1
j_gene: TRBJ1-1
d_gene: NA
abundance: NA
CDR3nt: TGCGCCAGCAGTGAGAGGGGGAGTGGGGGGAACACTGAAGCTTTCTTT
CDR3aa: CASSERGSGGNTEAFF

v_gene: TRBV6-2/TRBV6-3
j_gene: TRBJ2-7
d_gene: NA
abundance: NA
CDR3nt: TGTGCCAGCAGTTACCGGGACGGTACCTACGAGCAGTACTTC
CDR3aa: CASSYRDGTYEQYF

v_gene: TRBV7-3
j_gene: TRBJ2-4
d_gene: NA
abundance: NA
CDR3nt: TGTGCCAGCAGCTTTCGGGTGGAAAACATTCAGTACTTC
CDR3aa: CASSFRVENIQYF

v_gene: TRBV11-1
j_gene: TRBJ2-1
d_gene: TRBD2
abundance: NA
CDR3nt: TGTGCCAGCAGCGACAGGGCTAGCGGGAGCTCCTACAATGAGCAGTTCTTC
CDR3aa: CASSDRASGSSYNEQFF

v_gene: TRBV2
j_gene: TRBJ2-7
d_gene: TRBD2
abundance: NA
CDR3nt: TGTGCCAGCAGTTCCCCTAGCGGAGTGGGCGAGCAGTACTTC
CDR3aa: CASSSPSGVGEQYF

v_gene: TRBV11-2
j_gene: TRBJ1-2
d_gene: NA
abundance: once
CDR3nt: TGTGCCAGCAGACACAGGTCCTATGGCTACACCTTC
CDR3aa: CASRHRSYGYTF

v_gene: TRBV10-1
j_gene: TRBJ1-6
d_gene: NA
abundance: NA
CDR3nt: TGCGCCAGCAGTGCGGAGCCGGATTCACCCCTCCACTTT
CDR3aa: CASSAEPDSPLHF

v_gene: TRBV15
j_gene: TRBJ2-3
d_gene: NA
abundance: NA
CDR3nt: TGTGCCACCAGCAGAGGTACAGGCACAGATACGCAGTATTTT
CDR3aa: CATSRGTGTDTQYF

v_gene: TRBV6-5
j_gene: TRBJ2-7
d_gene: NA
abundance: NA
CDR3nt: TGTGCCAGCAGTTACGCGGGGAGGCAATTGTACTTC
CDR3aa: CASSYAGRQLYF